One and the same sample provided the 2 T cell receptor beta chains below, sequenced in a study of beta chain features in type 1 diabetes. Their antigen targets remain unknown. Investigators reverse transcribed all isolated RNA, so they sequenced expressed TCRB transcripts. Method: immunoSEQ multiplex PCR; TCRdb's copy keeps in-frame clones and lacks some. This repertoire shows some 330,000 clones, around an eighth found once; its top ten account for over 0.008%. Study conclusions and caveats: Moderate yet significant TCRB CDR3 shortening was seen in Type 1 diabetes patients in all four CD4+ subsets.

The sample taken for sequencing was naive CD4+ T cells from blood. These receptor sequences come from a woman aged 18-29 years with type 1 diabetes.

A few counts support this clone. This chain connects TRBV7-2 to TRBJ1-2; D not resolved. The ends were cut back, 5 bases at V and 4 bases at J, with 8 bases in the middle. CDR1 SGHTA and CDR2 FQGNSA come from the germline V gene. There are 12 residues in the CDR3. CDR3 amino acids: CASSVPSYGYTF. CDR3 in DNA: TGTGCCAGCAGCGTTCCCAGCTATGGCTACACCTTC.

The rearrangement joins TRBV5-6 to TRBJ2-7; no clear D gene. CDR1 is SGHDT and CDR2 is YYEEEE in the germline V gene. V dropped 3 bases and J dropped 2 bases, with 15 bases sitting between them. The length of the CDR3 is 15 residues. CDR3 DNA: TGTGCCAGCAGCTACCGACCGGAGATGGCCTACGAGCAGTACTTC. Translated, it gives CASSYRPEMAYEQYF.